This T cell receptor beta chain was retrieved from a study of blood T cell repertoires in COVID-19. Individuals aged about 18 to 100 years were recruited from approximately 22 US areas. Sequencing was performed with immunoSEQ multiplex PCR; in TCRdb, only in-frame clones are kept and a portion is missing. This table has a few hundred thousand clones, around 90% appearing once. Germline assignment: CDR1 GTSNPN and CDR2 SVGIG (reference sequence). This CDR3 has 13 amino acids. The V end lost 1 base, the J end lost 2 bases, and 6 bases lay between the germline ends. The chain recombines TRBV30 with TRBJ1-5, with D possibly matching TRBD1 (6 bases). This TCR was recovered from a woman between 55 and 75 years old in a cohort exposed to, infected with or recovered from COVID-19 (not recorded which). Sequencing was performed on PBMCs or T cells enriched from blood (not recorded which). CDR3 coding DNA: TGTGCCTGGAGTGGGACAGGCAATCAGCCCCAGCATTTT. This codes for CAWSGTGNQPQHF. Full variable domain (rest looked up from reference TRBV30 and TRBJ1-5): SQTIHQWPATLVQPVGSPLSLECTVEGTSNPNLYWYRQAAGRGLQLLFYSVGIGQISSEVPQNLSASRPQDRQFILSSKKLLLSDSGFYLCAWSGTGNQPQHFGDGTRLSIL.